This paragraph covers one T cell receptor (beta chain) sequence. The antigen it binds to is not known. No base quality information exists; no much larger clone differs at one position. This specimen comes from a study of CD8 T cells in ankylosing spondylitis listed by TCRdb under 2017. For the study in its entirety: The study profiled T cell receptor beta repertoires in healthy donors and ankylosing spondylitis patients to find disease-linked TCR variants. The full study cohort was made up of under 30 ankylosing spondylitis patients and 95 to 130 healthy donors. Peripheral blood was sampled, and synovial fluid was additionally collected from ankylosing spondylitis patients.

Sequencing relied on an Illumina HiSeq 2500. Quantitative 5'-RACE with molecular barcodes was the method used to prepare the TCR beta libraries. The study's own analysis went as follows. To identify disease-linked TCR variants, a new computational method was used, one built on a probabilistic model of VDJ rearrangement. TCRdb applied fastp at Q25 and MiXCR to the public reads, then kept only in-frame beta chains. CDR3 protein duplicates are merged, each entry listing the most common genes and DNA. The authors' filters were not applied to this entry. This sample holds about 540,000 distinct CDR3 sequences; approximately 12% were observed only once. The top ten constitute around 6.8% of the sample. The CDR3, cysteine through phenylalanine, is 14 amino acids long. The CDR3 DNA has 42 bases and is translated from base 1. Relative to germline, V is 6 bases shorter and J is 1 base shorter, with 9 bases between their ends. The CDR1 and CDR2 encoded by the germline V gene are MNHNS and SASEGT.

The full study reports these points: A TCR beta motif made up of under ten highly homologous amino acid variants appeared to be characteristic of blood from ankylosing spondylitis patients. In peripheral blood, the disease-linked clones were found at relatively low frequencies and had a CD8+ phenotype. Significant enrichment of the disease-linked clones was reported in matched synovial fluid samples from ankylosing spondylitis patients. Some of the motif variants had been reported before in the synovial fluid and blood of reactive arthritis patients, a finding that suggests common disease-initiation mechanisms.

Sequenced material: blood, either unsorted or a sorted T cell fraction (not recorded which). This receptor was obtained from a male donor with ankylosing spondylitis. The chain was built from TRBV6-1 and TRBJ1-4; TRBD1 is perhaps the D gene, given 5 matching bases. The nucleotide sequence reads TGTGCCAGCAGGACGGGGGAAACTAATGAAAAACTGTTTTTT. Protein translation: CASRTGETNEKLFF.